The entry below describes one TCR beta chain. This sample was taken from a study of PD-L1 blockade in urothelial cancer. Study in general: Patients, treated from 2014 onward, received atezolizumab 1,200 mg intravenously every 3 weeks. Analyses used blood from 3 weeks (second dose) and 6 weeks after treatment start. There were a median of approximately 130,000 T cells in blood samples.

Between 1 and 8 samples per patient were obtained, pretreatment and on-treatment. There are 13 residues in the CDR3. Trimming cost V 2 bases and J 0 bases, with 7 bases left between them. In germline, CDR1 is GTSNPN, CDR2 SVGIG (reference sequence). Clones were read by immunoSEQ multiplex PCR, and TCRdb kept only the in-frame ones, dropping some. Here the sample spans 45,000 to 50,000 clones, approximately 89% being singletons. The sample here was PBMCs, taken around atezolizumab (anti-PD-L1) treatment. This TCR was sampled from an elderly man with urothelial cancer. The chain is built from TRBV30 and TRBJ1-2; D call uncertain. The DNA for the CDR3 is TGTGCCTGGAGTACTACTTCTAACTATGGCTACACCTTC. Translated, it gives CAWSTTSNYGYTF. The full variable domain, with the rest looked up from reference TRBV30 and TRBJ1-2, is SQTIHQWPATLVQPVGSPLSLECTVEGTSNPNLYWYRQAAGRGLQLLFYSVGIGQISSEVPQNLSASRPQDRQFILSSKKLLLSDSGFYLCAWSTTSNYGYTFGSGTRLTVV.